A selection of T cell receptor beta chains follows, all from one sample in a study of cytomegalovirus exposure and HLA in healthy donors. TCRdb keeps only in-frame clones here, not all; method: immunoSEQ multiplex PCR. The table shows 100,000 to 150,000 clones, with around 80% occurring only once. Sequenced material: PBMCs. The receptors were gathered from a woman under 40 in good health and CMV-seronegative. Both conserved end residues are trimmed from each CDR3. Each record gives: V gene, clone size, J gene, CDR3 protein. Size is omitted from some rows. Given values are once, few, many or a class for expanded clones.

V gene: TRBV6-5
clone size: NA
J gene: TRBJ2-1
CDR3 protein: ASRRSGGGHNEQF

V gene: TRBV15
clone size: NA
J gene: TRBJ1-5
CDR3 protein: ATSRSGTDQPQH

V gene: TRBV7-9
clone size: NA
J gene: TRBJ2-1
CDR3 protein: ASSSPGTSGRNEQF

V gene: TRBV6-1
clone size: NA
J gene: TRBJ2-7
CDR3 protein: ASSPVGGGPYEQY

V gene: TRBV19
clone size: few
J gene: TRBJ2-1
CDR3 protein: ASSRDRLRF

V gene: TRBV2
clone size: NA
J gene: TRBJ2-2
CDR3 protein: ASRGLGNTGELF

V gene: TRBV5-1
clone size: NA
J gene: TRBJ1-6
CDR3 protein: ASSLDVARAGSPLH

V gene: TRBV2
clone size: NA
J gene: TRBJ2-3
CDR3 protein: ASGATSGTDTQY

V gene: TRBV14
clone size: NA
J gene: TRBJ2-7
CDR3 protein: ASSQDNRGKTYEQY

V gene: TRBV7-9
clone size: few
J gene: TRBJ2-1
CDR3 protein: ASSSPLAGGGYNEQF

V gene: TRBV2
clone size: few
J gene: TRBJ2-2
CDR3 protein: ASSDRGHTGELF

V gene: TRBV5-4
clone size: few
J gene: TRBJ2-3
CDR3 protein: ASSFRGRTDTQY

V gene: TRBV5-1
clone size: NA
J gene: TRBJ2-1
CDR3 protein: ASSVDRAVYNEQF

V gene: TRBV6-1
clone size: NA
J gene: TRBJ1-5
CDR3 protein: ASSEERTETVRSFSYNQPQH

V gene: TRBV2
clone size: NA
J gene: TRBJ2-1
CDR3 protein: ASSERVASYNEQF

V gene: TRBV30
clone size: NA
J gene: TRBJ1-4
CDR3 protein: AWRAGTGVNEKLF

V gene: TRBV4-3
clone size: NA
J gene: TRBJ1-1
CDR3 protein: ASSGQGPGTEAF

V gene: TRBV27
clone size: once
J gene: TRBJ2-5
CDR3 protein: ASSRGTQY

V gene: TRBV6-5
clone size: NA
J gene: TRBJ2-7
CDR3 protein: ASRIDRGSNEQY

V gene: TRBV28
clone size: NA
J gene: TRBJ1-2
CDR3 protein: ASSFDRLGYT

V gene: TRBV18
clone size: NA
J gene: TRBJ2-2
CDR3 protein: ASSPRLAGINTGELF

V gene: TRBV2
clone size: NA
J gene: TRBJ2-7
CDR3 protein: ASRWDRLDEQY

V gene: TRBV6-5
clone size: NA
J gene: TRBJ2-7
CDR3 protein: ASSLDGGKGYEQY

V gene: TRBV11-2
clone size: NA
J gene: TRBJ2-1
CDR3 protein: ASLASGLDEQF

V gene: TRBV6-6
clone size: NA
J gene: TRBJ2-5
CDR3 protein: ASSPPRETQY

V gene: TRBV7-9
clone size: NA
J gene: TRBJ1-1
CDR3 protein: ASSFNTGGGTEAF

V gene: TRBV5-8
clone size: NA
J gene: TRBJ1-1
CDR3 protein: ASSPTDRHNTEAF

V gene: TRBV2
clone size: NA
J gene: TRBJ1-5
CDR3 protein: ASSRDTRTRQPQH

V gene: TRBV18
clone size: NA
J gene: TRBJ1-2
CDR3 protein: ASSSDRAAGYT

V gene: TRBV19
clone size: NA
J gene: TRBJ1-3
CDR3 protein: ASSITVYSAGNTIY

V gene: TRBV19
clone size: few
J gene: TRBJ1-2
CDR3 protein: AGRDRAQGYT

V gene: TRBV6-5
clone size: NA
J gene: TRBJ1-5
CDR3 protein: ASRRQGGSNQPQH

V gene: TRBV5-8
clone size: NA
J gene: TRBJ1-2
CDR3 protein: ASSLNRGPLNYGYT

V gene: TRBV4-2
clone size: NA
J gene: TRBJ2-1
CDR3 protein: ASSQDGGGSSYNEQF

V gene: TRBV9
clone size: once
J gene: TRBJ2-2
CDR3 protein: ASGALGTINTGELF

V gene: TRBV21-1
clone size: NA
J gene: TRBJ2-7
CDR3 protein: ANKTSGRGEQY

V gene: TRBV10-3
clone size: NA
J gene: TRBJ2-2
CDR3 protein: AIRQGAGELF

V gene: TRBV4-1
clone size: NA
J gene: TRBJ1-4
CDR3 protein: ASSQATGGNEKLF

V gene: TRBV21-1
clone size: NA
J gene: TRBJ2-3
CDR3 protein: ASSAGTSGRLSDTQY

V gene: TRBV7-9
clone size: NA
J gene: TRBJ2-3
CDR3 protein: ASSGRDRGPDTQY

V gene: TRBV18
clone size: NA
J gene: TRBJ1-3
CDR3 protein: ASSPPDTGPTGNTIY

V gene: TRBV7-8
clone size: NA
J gene: TRBJ2-1
CDR3 protein: ASSLRTSYNEQF

V gene: TRBV2
clone size: NA
J gene: TRBJ1-2
CDR3 protein: ASKAGRLTGYT

V gene: TRBV13
clone size: NA
J gene: TRBJ2-6
CDR3 protein: ASSSTGESNVLT

V gene: TRBV4-1
clone size: NA
J gene: TRBJ1-1
CDR3 protein: ASSQDGGGSEAF

V gene: TRBV10-3
clone size: few
J gene: TRBJ2-3
CDR3 protein: ATSTPGRTPDTQY

V gene: TRBV5-8
clone size: NA
J gene: TRBJ1-2
CDR3 protein: ASSLRQGYGYT

V gene: TRBV5-5
clone size: NA
J gene: TRBJ2-7
CDR3 protein: ASTREGPALYEQY

V gene: TRBV30
clone size: NA
J gene: TRBJ2-7
CDR3 protein: AWTLGGLSSYEQY

V gene: TRBV9
clone size: NA
J gene: TRBJ2-3
CDR3 protein: ASSVPRGGLAQDTQY

V gene: TRBV19
clone size: NA
J gene: TRBJ2-1
CDR3 protein: ASGPGLVKSGEQF

V gene: TRBV4-1
clone size: NA
J gene: TRBJ1-6
CDR3 protein: ASSQEGGTGFLPLH

V gene: TRBV20-1
clone size: NA
J gene: TRBJ2-2
CDR3 protein: TMIGAGELF

V gene: TRBV6-6
clone size: NA
J gene: TRBJ1-1
CDR3 protein: ASSYSTQFGF

V gene: TRBV10-3
clone size: NA
J gene: TRBJ2-3
CDR3 protein: AFGPGGSTDTQY

V gene: TRBV7-3
clone size: NA
J gene: TRBJ2-5
CDR3 protein: ASSLTSGLQETQY

V gene: TRBV7-2
clone size: NA
J gene: TRBJ1-3
CDR3 protein: ASSPGGGVRGNTIY

V gene: TRBV7-2
clone size: NA
J gene: TRBJ2-7
CDR3 protein: ASSLSHSSYEQY

V gene: TRBV4-2
clone size: NA
J gene: TRBJ2-7
CDR3 protein: ASSQERHSYEQY